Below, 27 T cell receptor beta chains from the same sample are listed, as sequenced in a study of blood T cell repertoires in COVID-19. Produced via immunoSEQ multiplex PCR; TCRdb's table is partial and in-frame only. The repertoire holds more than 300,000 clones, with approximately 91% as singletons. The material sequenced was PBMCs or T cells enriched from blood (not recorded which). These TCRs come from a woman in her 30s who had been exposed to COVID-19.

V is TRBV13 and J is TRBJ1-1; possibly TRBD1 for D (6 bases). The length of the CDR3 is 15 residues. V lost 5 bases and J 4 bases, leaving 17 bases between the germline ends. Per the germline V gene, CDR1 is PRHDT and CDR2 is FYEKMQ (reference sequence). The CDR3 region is CASSGLGAGGTEAFF. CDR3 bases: TGTGCCAGCAGCGGACTGGGGGCTGGGGGCACTGAAGCTTTCTTT. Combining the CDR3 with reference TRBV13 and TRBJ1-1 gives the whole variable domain AAGVIQSPRHLIKEKRETATLKCYPIPRHDTVYWYQQGPGQDPQFLISFYEKMQSDKGSIPDRFSAQQFSDYHSELNMSSLELGDSALYFCASSGLGAGGTEAFFGQGTRLTVV.

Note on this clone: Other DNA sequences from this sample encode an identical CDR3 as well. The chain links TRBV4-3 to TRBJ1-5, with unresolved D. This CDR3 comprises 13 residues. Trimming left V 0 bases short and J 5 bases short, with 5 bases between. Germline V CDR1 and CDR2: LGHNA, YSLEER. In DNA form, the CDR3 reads TGCGCCAGCAGCCAAGATCGAGATCAGCCCCAGCATTTT. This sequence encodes CASSQDRDQPQHF.

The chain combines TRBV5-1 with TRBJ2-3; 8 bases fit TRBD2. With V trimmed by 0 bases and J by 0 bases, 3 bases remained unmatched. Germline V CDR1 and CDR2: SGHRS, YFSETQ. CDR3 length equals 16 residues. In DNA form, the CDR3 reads TGCGCCAGCAGCTTGGTTACGGGGGGGAGCACAGATACGCAGTATTTT. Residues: CASSLVTGGSTDTQYF.

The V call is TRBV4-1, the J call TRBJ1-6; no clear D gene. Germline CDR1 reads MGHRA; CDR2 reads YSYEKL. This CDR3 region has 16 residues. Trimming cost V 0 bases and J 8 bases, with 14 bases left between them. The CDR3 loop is CASSQDSREYHSPLHF. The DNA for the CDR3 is TGCGCCAGCAGCCAAGATAGTCGGGAGTACCATTCACCCCTCCACTTT.

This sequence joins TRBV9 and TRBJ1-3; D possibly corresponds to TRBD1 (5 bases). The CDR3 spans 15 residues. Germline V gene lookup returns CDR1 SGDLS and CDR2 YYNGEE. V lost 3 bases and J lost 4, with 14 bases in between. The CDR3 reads CASSGVGGIGNTIYF. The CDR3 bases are TGTGCCAGCAGCGGGGTCGGGGGGATAGGAAACACCATATATTTT.

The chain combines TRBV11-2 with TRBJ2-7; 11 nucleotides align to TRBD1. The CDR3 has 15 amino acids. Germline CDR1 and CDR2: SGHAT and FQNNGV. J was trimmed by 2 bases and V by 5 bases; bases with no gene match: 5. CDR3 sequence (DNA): TGTGCCAGCAGCGATTGGGGACAGGGGGCCTACGAGCAGTACTTC. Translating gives CASSDWGQGAYEQYF.

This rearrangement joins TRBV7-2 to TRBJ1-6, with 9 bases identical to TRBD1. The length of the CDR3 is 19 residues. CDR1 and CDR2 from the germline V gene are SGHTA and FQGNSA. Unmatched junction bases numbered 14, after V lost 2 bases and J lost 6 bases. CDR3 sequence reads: CASSLFRDRVLSGNSPLHF. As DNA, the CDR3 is TGTGCCAGCAGCTTATTCCGGGACAGGGTCCTGAGCGGTAATTCACCCCTCCACTTT.

CDR3 amino acids: CASSDTRTGGRSPLHF. The CDR3 coding sequence is TGTGCCAGCAGTGACACAAGAACAGGGGGCCGATCACCCCTCCACTTT. The chain has TRBV6-4 and TRBJ1-6, with TRBD1 identical over 9 bases. Per germline, CDR1 MRHNA and CDR2 SNTAGT. The CDR3 covers 16 residues. The J segment lost 10 bases and the V segment lost 2 bases, leaving 9 bases of the junction unmatched.

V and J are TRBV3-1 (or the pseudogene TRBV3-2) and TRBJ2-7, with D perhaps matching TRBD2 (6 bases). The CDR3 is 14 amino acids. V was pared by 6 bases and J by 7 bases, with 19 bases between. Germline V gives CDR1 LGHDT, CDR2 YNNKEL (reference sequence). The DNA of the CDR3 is TGTGCCAGCAGACCCCGGGACTCCTATAGGGAGCAGTACTTC. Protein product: CASRPRDSYREQYF.

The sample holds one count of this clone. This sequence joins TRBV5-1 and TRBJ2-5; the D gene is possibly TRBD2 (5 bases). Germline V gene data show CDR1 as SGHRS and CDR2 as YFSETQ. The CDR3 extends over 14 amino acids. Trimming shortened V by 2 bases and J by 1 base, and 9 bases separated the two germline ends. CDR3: CASSLASPQETQYF. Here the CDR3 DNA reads TGCGCCAGCAGCTTAGCTAGCCCCCAAGAGACCCAGTACTTC. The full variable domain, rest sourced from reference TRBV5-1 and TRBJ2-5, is KAGVTQTPRYLIKTRGQQVTLSCSPISGHRSVSWYQQTPGQGLQFLFEYFSETQRNKGNFPGRFSGRQFSNSRSEMNVSTLELGDSALYLCASSLASPQETQYFGPGTRLLVL.

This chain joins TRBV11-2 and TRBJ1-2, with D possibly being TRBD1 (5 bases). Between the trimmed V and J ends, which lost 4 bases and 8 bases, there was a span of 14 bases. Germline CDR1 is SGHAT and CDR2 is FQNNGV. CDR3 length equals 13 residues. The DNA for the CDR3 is TGTGCCAGCAGCTCGAACAGGAAGCCGGGCTACACCTTC. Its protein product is CASSSNRKPGYTF.

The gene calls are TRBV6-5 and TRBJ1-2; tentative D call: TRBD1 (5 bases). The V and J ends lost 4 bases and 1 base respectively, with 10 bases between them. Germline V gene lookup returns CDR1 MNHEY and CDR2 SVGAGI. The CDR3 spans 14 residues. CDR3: CASSWGPYNYGYTF. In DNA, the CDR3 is TGTGCCAGCAGTTGGGGCCCCTATAACTATGGCTACACCTTC.

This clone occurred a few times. CDR3 DNA sequence: TGTGCCAGCAGCATGAGAGGGGGACAGGGGGCCTATGGCTACACCTTC. Amino acids: CASSMRGGQGAYGYTF. The rearrangement links TRBV9 to TRBJ1-2; 12 bases line up with TRBD1. Germline CDR1 reads SGDLS; CDR2 reads YYNGEE. The CDR3 is 16 residues long. Trimming removed 4 bases from V and 4 bases from J; junction bases left unmatched: 8. Drawing the rest from reference TRBV9 and TRBJ1-2, the complete variable domain is DSGVTQTPKHLITATGQRVTLRCSPRSGDLSVYWYQQSLDQGLQFLIQYYNGEERAKGNILERFSAQQFPDLHSELNLSSLELGDSALYFCASSMRGGQGAYGYTFGSGTRLTVV.

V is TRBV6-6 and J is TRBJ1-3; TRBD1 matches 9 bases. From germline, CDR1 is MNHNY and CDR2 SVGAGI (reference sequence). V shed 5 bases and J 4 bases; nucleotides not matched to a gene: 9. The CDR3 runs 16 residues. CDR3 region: CASSRQGTGSGNTIYF. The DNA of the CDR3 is TGTGCCAGCAGTCGACAAGGGACAGGGAGCGGAAACACCATATATTTT.

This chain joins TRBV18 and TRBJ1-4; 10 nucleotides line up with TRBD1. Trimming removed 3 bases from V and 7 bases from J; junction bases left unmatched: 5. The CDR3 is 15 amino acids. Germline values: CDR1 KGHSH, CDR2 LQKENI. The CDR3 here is CASSPRQGAVEKLFF. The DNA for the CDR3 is TGTGCCAGCTCACCCCGACAGGGGGCGGTTGAAAAACTGTTTTTT.

The CDR3 reads CASSHPKDRHYGYTF. The CDR3 DNA sequence: TGCGCCAGCAGCCATCCCAAGGACAGACACTATGGCTACACCTTC. V usage is TRBV4-1 and J usage is TRBJ1-2, with D possibly matching TRBD1 (6 bases). V was shortened by 3 bases and J by 3 bases, with 14 bases between the two germline ends. The germline V gene has CDR1 MGHRA and CDR2 YSYEKL. The CDR3 has 15 amino acids.

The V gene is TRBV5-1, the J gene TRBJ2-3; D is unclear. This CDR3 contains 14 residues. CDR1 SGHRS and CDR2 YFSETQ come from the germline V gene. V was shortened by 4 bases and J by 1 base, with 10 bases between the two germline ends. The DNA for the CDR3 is TGCGCCAGCAGCCCCCTCGCAGGCACAGATACGCAGTATTTT. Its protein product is CASSPLAGTDTQYF.

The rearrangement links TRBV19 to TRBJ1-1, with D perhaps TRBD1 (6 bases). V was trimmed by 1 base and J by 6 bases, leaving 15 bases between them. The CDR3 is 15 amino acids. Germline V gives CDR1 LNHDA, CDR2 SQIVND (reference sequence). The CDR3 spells CASSIGGQGIAEAFF. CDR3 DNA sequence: TGTGCCAGTAGTATAGGGGGGCAGGGTATCGCTGAAGCTTTCTTT.

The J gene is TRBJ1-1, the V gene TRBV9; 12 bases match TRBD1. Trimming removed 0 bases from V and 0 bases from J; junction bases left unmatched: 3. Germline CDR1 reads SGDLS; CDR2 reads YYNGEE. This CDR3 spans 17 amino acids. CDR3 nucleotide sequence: TGTGCCAGCAGCGTAGGGGACAGGGGGCGCCTGAACACTGAAGCTTTCTTT. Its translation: CASSVGDRGRLNTEAFF.

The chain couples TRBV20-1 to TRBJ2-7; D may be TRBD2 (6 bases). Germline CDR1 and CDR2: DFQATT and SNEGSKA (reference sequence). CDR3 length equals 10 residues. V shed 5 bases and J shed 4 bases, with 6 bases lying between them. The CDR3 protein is CSAGTYEQYF. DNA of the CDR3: TGCAGTGCTGGGACTTACGAGCAGTACTTC.

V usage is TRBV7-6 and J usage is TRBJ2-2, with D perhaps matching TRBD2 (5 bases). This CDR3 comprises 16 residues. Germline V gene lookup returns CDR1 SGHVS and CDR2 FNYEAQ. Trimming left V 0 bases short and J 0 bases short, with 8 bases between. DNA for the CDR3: TGTGCCAGCAGCTTAGCGACTAAAACGAACACCGGGGAGCTGTTTTTT. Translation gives CASSLATKTNTGELFF.

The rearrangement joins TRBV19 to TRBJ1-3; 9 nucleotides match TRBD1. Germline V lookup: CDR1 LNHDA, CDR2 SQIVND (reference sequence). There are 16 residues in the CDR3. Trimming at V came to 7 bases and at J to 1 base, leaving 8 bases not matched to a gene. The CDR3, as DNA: TGTGCCAGTACTCTAAGGGGACAGGGTTCTGGAAACACCATATATTTT. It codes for CASTLRGQGSGNTIYF.

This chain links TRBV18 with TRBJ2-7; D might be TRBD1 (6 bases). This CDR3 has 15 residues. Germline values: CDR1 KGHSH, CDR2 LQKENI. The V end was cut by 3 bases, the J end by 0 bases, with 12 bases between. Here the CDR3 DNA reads TGTGCCAGCTCACCGCTCCTAGGGGGCTCCTACGAGCAGTACTTC. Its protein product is CASSPLLGGSYEQYF.

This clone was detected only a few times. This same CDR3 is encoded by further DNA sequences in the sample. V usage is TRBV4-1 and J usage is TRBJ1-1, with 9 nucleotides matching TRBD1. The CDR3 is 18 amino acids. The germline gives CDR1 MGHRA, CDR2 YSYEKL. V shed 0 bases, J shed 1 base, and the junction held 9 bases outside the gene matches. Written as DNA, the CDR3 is TGCGCCAGCAGCCAAGAAGGAGTCCGGGACAGGGAGAACACTGAAGCTTTCTTT. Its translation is CASSQEGVRDRENTEAFF.

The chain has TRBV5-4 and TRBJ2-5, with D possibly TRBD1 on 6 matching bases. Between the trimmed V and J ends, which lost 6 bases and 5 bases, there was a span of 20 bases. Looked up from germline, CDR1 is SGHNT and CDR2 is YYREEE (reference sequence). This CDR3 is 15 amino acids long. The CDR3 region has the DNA TGTGCCAGCACCTCGACAGGCGCACGACGGGAGACCCAGTACTTC. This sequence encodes CASTSTGARRETQYF.

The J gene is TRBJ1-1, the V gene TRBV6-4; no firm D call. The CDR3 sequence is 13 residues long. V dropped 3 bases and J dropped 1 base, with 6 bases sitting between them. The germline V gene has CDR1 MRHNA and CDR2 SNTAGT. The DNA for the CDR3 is TGTGCCAGCAGTGAAACGGGGAACACTGAAGCTTTCTTT. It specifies CASSETGNTEAFF.

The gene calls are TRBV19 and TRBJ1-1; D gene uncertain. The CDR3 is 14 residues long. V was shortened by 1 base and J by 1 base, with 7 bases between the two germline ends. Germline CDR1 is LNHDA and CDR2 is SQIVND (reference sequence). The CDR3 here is CASSIVRRNTEAFF. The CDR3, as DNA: TGTGCCAGTAGTATAGTGAGGAGGAACACTGAAGCTTTCTTT.